The 28 T cell receptor beta chains presented below share a single source sample, sequenced in a study of blood T cell repertoires in COVID-19 (dated by TCRdb to the early 2020s). The library was made by the immunoSEQ multiplex PCR assay. TCRdb stores this immuneACCESS table with in-frame sequences only. Part of the clones is absent; in the studies checked, under half of the shortfall reflects unresolved V genes, and no reason is known for the rest. For this sample the table gives about 200,000 clones, of which around 84% were detected only once. The top ten constitute about 9.7% of the sample. Sequencing input: peripheral blood. These receptors were obtained from a man in his fifties or sixties with active or convalescent COVID-19.

The table lists this clone with a few counts. This rearrangement joins TRBV18 to TRBJ1-3; possible D gene TRBD1, 5 bases. V dropped 4 bases and J dropped 0 bases, with 10 bases sitting between them. Germline V gives CDR1 KGHSH, CDR2 LQKENI. This CDR3 is 15 amino acids long. In nucleotides, the CDR3 is TGTGCCAGCTCACAACAGGATATCTCTGGAAACACCATATATTTT. This encodes CASSQQDISGNTIYF.

This chain links TRBV30 with TRBJ2-1; D is unclear. This CDR3 contains 11 residues. CDR1 is GTSNPN and CDR2 is SVGIG in the germline V gene (reference sequence). The ends were cut back, 2 bases at V and 10 bases at J, with 9 bases in the middle. The CDR3 DNA sequence: TGTGCCTGGAGTTTAGCTCGAGAGCAGTTCTTC. Amino acids: CAWSLAREQFF.

This clone has more than one count but fewer than ten. The CDR3 loop reads CASSQGTASGANVLTF. The DNA for the CDR3 is TGTGCCAGCAGCCAAGGGACAGCCTCTGGGGCCAACGTCCTGACTTTC. V is TRBV3-1 (or the pseudogene TRBV3-2) and J is TRBJ2-6; D might be TRBD1 (6 bases). This CDR3 is 16 amino acids long. Germline loops: CDR1 LGHDT, CDR2 YNNKEL (reference sequence). Trimming removed 1 base at V and 0 bases at J, with 7 bases between.

This clone was recorded once. The V gene is TRBV5-6, the J gene TRBJ1-4, with 7 bases that match TRBD1. Germline-derived CDR1 and CDR2 are SGHDT and YYEEEE. CDR3 length: 14 residues. The V and J ends lost 2 bases and 4 bases, in that order; junction bases with no gene match: 2. CDR3 amino acids: CASSFRDSNEKLFF. CDR3 sequence (DNA): TGTGCCAGCAGCTTTAGGGACAGTAATGAAAAACTGTTTTTT.

The CDR3 sequence: CASSSYRVGDSPLHF. CDR3 nucleotide sequence: TGTGCCAGCAGCTCTTACAGGGTAGGGGATTCACCCCTCCACTTT. The chain links TRBV7-2 to TRBJ1-6; maybe TRBD1 (6 bases). Germline-derived CDR1 and CDR2 are SGHTA and FQGNSA. This CDR3 comprises 15 residues. Trimming shortened V by 4 bases and J by 8 bases, and 15 bases separated the two germline ends. The variable domain in full, with the rest retrieved from reference TRBV7-2 and TRBJ1-6, is GAGVSQSPSNKVTEKGKDVELRCDPISGHTALYWYRQSLGQGLEFLIYFQGNSAPDKSGLPSDRFSAERTGGSVSTLTIQRTQQEDSAVYLCASSSYRVGDSPLHFGNGTRLTVT.

The J gene is TRBJ1-1, the V gene TRBV20-1; D not certain. Trimming removed 5 bases at V and 4 bases at J, with 5 bases between. The CDR3 has 10 residues. CDR1 and CDR2 from the germline V gene are DFQATT and SNEGSKA (reference sequence). CDR3 DNA sequence: TGCAGTGCTCTCCGCACTGAAGCTTTCTTT. Its protein product is CSALRTEAFF.

The chain has TRBV4-2 and TRBJ1-4, with D perhaps matching TRBD1 (5 bases). Looked up from germline, CDR1 is LGHNA and CDR2 is YNFKEQ. Trimming left V 4 bases short and J 8 bases short, with 20 bases between. This CDR3 contains 16 residues. This CDR3 reads CASSLHGHPPEEKLFF. The DNA of the CDR3 is TGTGCCAGCAGCCTCCACGGACATCCTCCCGAGGAAAAACTGTTTTTT.

This chain uses TRBV28 with TRBJ1-2, with 9 bases that match TRBD1. This CDR3 region has 14 residues. Germline V gene lookup returns CDR1 MDHEN and CDR2 SYDVKM. The V gene end was trimmed by 4 bases and the J gene end by 4 bases; junction bases not matched to a gene: 4. The CDR3 protein is CASSYRGPGYGYTF. The DNA for the CDR3 is TGTGCCAGCAGTTACAGGGGGCCCGGCTATGGCTACACCTTC.

The J gene is TRBJ2-3, the V gene TRBV7-9; 14 nucleotides match TRBD2. The CDR3 is made up of 17 amino acids. The germline V gene encodes CDR1 SEHNR and CDR2 FQNEAQ (reference sequence). Trimming cost V 4 bases and J 3 bases; bases outside gene matches: 6. The CDR3 spells CASSSGTSGGATDTQYF. CDR3 DNA: TGTGCCAGCAGCTCCGGGACTAGCGGGGGCGCGACAGATACGCAGTATTTT.

This rearrangement joins TRBV9 to TRBJ1-2; D remains unclear. Germline V lookup: CDR1 SGDLS, CDR2 YYNGEE. Trimming stripped 5 bases from V and 7 bases from J, with 15 bases between. CDR3 length: 13 residues. CDR3 loop: CASRTSLSGGYTF. CDR3 coding DNA: TGTGCCAGCAGAACGTCGTTGAGCGGTGGCTACACCTTC.

This clone showed up just once. This chain uses TRBV6-6 with TRBJ2-7, with D possibly matching TRBD2 (5 bases). Per germline, CDR1 MNHNY and CDR2 SVGAGI (reference sequence). This CDR3 has 16 residues. V lost 5 bases and J 0 bases, leaving 17 bases between the germline ends. The DNA for the CDR3 is TGTGCCAGCAGTCCCCCCCCGGGGTACAGCTCCTACGAGCAGTACTTC. Translating it yields CASSPPPGYSSYEQYF.

The chain combines TRBV7-6 with TRBJ2-7, with D possibly being TRBD1 (5 bases). Germline V lookup: CDR1 SGHVS, CDR2 FNYEAQ. V was pared by 6 bases and J by 0 bases, with 12 bases between. There are 14 residues in the CDR3. As DNA, the CDR3 is TGTGCCAGCAGTCAGGGCCTAACCTCCTACGAGCAGTACTTC. Translating gives CASSQGLTSYEQYF.

V and J are TRBV28 and TRBJ1-5; D remains unclear. V lost 2 bases, J lost 2 bases, and 10 bases lay in between. The CDR3 length is 15 residues. Germline CDR1 reads MDHEN; CDR2 reads SYDVKM. CDR3: CASSLRSGGNQPQHF. CDR3 sequence (DNA): TGTGCCAGCAGTTTACGTAGTGGTGGCAATCAGCCCCAGCATTTT.

The chain employs TRBV3-1 (or the pseudogene TRBV3-2) and TRBJ1-1; 7 bases line up with TRBD1. CDR1 LGHDT and CDR2 YNNKEL come from the germline V gene (reference sequence). V shed 7 bases, J shed 1 base, and the junction held 9 bases outside the gene matches. The CDR3 covers 15 residues. CDR3 DNA sequence: TGTGCCAGCACCCCGCCCGAGGGGGCGAACACTGAAGCTTTCTTT. Amino acids: CASTPPEGANTEAFF.

J is TRBJ2-1 and V is TRBV11-2, with TRBD2 matching over 11 bases. Germline assignment: CDR1 SGHAT and CDR2 FQNNGV. V trimming: 0 bases; J trimming: 3 bases; junction bases outside the gene matches: 7. This CDR3 is built from 18 residues. In nucleotides, the CDR3 is TGTGCCAGCAGCTTAGAAGGGCTAGCGGGGGGATTCTACAATGAGCAGTTCTTC. It yields the protein CASSLEGLAGGFYNEQFF.

The chain links TRBV7-8 to TRBJ1-2; D is possibly TRBD1 (6 bases). Germline-derived CDR1 and CDR2 are SGHVS and FQNEAQ. The V gene lost 2 bases and the J gene lost 1 base, with 11 bases spanning the gap. CDR3 length equals 15 residues. CDR3 sequence reads: CASSLPDSYNYGYTF. The CDR3 DNA is TGTGCCAGCAGCTTACCGGACAGTTATAACTATGGCTACACCTTC.

V is TRBV20-1 and J is TRBJ1-3; perhaps TRBD1 as D (6 bases). CDR1 is DFQATT, CDR2 SNEGSKA, per germline (reference sequence). V was shortened by 3 bases and J by 8 bases, with 8 bases between the two germline ends. CDR3 length: 11 residues. The CDR3 coding sequence is TGCAGTGCTAGGGACAGAGACACCATATATTTT. This sequence encodes CSARDRDTIYF.

J is TRBJ1-6 and V is TRBV7-2; 7 bases fit TRBD1. The CDR3 covers 15 residues. Losses at the gene ends were 6 bases for V and 5 bases for J; bases not matched to a gene: 7. Germline CDR1 SGHTA, CDR2 FQGNSA. In nucleotides, the CDR3 is TGTGCCAGCAGACAACCTACAGGGGATAATTCACCCCTCCACTTT. Its protein is CASRQPTGDNSPLHF. The full variable domain, rest sourced from reference TRBV7-2 and TRBJ1-6, is GAGVSQSPSNKVTEKGKDVELRCDPISGHTALYWYRQSLGQGLEFLIYFQGNSAPDKSGLPSDRFSAERTGGSVSTLTIQRTQQEDSAVYLCASRQPTGDNSPLHFGNGTRLTVT.

The V gene is TRBV11-2, the J gene TRBJ2-1; a possible D gene is TRBD2 (5 bases). This CDR3 spans 16 amino acids. Germline CDR1 reads SGHAT; CDR2 reads FQNNGV. V lost 5 bases to trimming and J lost 0 bases, with 14 bases between them. The CDR3 nucleotides read TGTGCCAGCAGCGTATCGAGCGGTAGCTCCTACAATGAGCAGTTCTTC. It encodes CASSVSSGSSYNEQFF. The full variable domain, with the rest looked up from reference TRBV11-2 and TRBJ2-1, is EAGVAQSPRYKIIEKRQSVAFWCNPISGHATLYWYQQILGQGPKLLIQFQNNGVVDDSQLPKDRFSAERLKGVDSTLKIQPAKLEDSAVYLCASSVSSGSSYNEQFFGPGTRLTVL.

The CDR3 nucleotides read TGTGCCAGCAGCGCCTCCGGAGGGTATTATAAGTATTTT. It specifies CASSASGGYYKYF. This sequence joins TRBV9 and TRBJ2-3; tentative D call: TRBD2 (6 bases). The germline V gene encodes CDR1 SGDLS and CDR2 YYNGEE. Trimming removed 3 bases from V and 13 bases from J, with 18 bases in between. The CDR3 length is 13 residues.

The chain couples TRBV4-2 to TRBJ2-3, with TRBD2 matching 8 bases. The CDR3 runs to 17 residues. J lost 0 bases, V lost 0 bases, and 5 bases had no gene match. Germline CDR1 and CDR2: LGHNA and YNFKEQ. CDR3 amino acids: CASSQDPQRGSTDTQYF. CDR3 in DNA: TGTGCCAGCAGCCAAGATCCCCAGCGGGGGAGCACAGATACGCAGTATTTT.

This clone was counted once. J is TRBJ1-5 and V is TRBV7-8; TRBD1 matches 7 bases. Trimming took 1 base from V and 5 from J; bases not matched to a gene: 8. Germline V lookup: CDR1 SGHVS, CDR2 FQNEAQ. The CDR3 length is 16 residues. CDR3 sequence (DNA): TGTGCCAGCAGCTTAGTCGGAGGGGGCACGTATCAGCCCCAGCATTTT. It is translated as CASSLVGGGTYQPQHF. The full variable domain, completed using reference TRBV7-8 and TRBJ1-5, is GAGVSQSPRYKVAKRGQDVALRCDPISGHVSLFWYQQALGQGPEFLTYFQNEAQLDKSGLPSDRFFAERPEGSVSTLKIQRTQQEDSAVYLCASSLVGGGTYQPQHFGDGTRLSIL.

This clone was recorded a few times. This rearrangement joins TRBV6-6 to TRBJ2-7; 11 bases match TRBD1. Germline CDR1 reads MNHNY; CDR2 reads SVGAGI (reference sequence). The CDR3 contains 19 residues. Trimming removed 7 bases from V and 0 bases from J; junction bases left unmatched: 17. The CDR3 coding sequence is TGTGCCAGCACCTACTGGGACAGGGGGTCGCCTTCTAACTCCTACGAGCAGTACGTC. Translated: CASTYWDRGSPSNSYEQYV.

CDR3 region: CASSPTLGDETQYF. CDR3 nucleotide sequence: TGTGCCAGCAGCCCGACACTGGGCGACGAGACCCAGTACTTC. This sequence joins TRBV5-4 and TRBJ2-5, with no clear D. V was cut by 4 bases and J by 5 bases, with 15 bases left in between. This CDR3 spans 14 amino acids. The V gene's germline CDR1 is SGHNT and CDR2 YYREEE (reference sequence).

The chain employs TRBV7-2 and TRBJ1-2; 10 bases align to TRBD1. The germline V gene encodes CDR1 SGHTA and CDR2 FQGNSA. Trimming took 3 bases from V and 5 from J; bases not matched to a gene: 12. The CDR3 consists of 17 residues. CDR3 nucleotide sequence: TGTGCCAGCAGCTTGGGACAGGGGACCTCACAGGGATATGGCTACACCTTC. The encoded protein is CASSLGQGTSQGYGYTF. Filled out from reference TRBV7-2 and TRBJ1-2, the complete variable domain reads GAGVSQSPSNKVTEKGKDVELRCDPISGHTALYWYRQSLGQGLEFLIYFQGNSAPDKSGLPSDRFSAERTGGSVSTLTIQRTQQEDSAVYLCASSLGQGTSQGYGYTFGSGTRLTVV.

The V gene is TRBV6-2 or TRBV6-3, the J gene TRBJ1-5, with 9 bases lining up with TRBD1. Unmatched junction bases numbered 8, after V lost 2 bases and J lost 6 bases. The CDR3 has 16 residues. The V gene's germline CDR1 is MNHEY and CDR2 SVGEGT. CDR3 sequence reads: CASSYAKDRGTQPQHF. CDR3 nucleotides: TGTGCCAGCAGTTACGCCAAGGACAGGGGCACTCAGCCCCAGCATTTT.

The chain uses TRBV5-1 and TRBJ1-6, with D unresolved. Germline V gives CDR1 SGHRS, CDR2 YFSETQ. This CDR3 comprises 13 residues. Between the trimmed V and J ends, which lost 1 base and 13 bases, there was a span of 12 bases. This chain's CDR3 is CASSLFGELPLHF. The DNA for the CDR3 is TGCGCCAGCAGCTTGTTCGGGGAGCTGCCCCTCCACTTT.

The table lists this clone with a few counts. The chain combines TRBV28 with TRBJ1-1; TRBD1 aligns across 9 bases. This CDR3 has 16 amino acids. Germline values: CDR1 MDHEN, CDR2 SYDVKM. The V segment lost 2 bases and the J segment 4 bases; nucleotides outside the gene matches: 8. This chain's CDR3 is CASSLRPGQGSTEAFF. As DNA, the CDR3 is TGTGCCAGCAGTTTAAGGCCGGGACAGGGATCCACTGAAGCTTTCTTT.